Listed below are T cell receptor beta chains from one sample, sequenced in a study of shared clonotypes between healthy human individuals. TCRdb keeps only in-frame clones here, not all; method: immunoSEQ multiplex PCR. The profile shows under 600,000 clones, about 97% of them singletons. Material: naive CD4+ T cells sorted from blood. Receptors were obtained from a woman aged 30 to 39 in good health. The conserved cysteine and the conserved F or W are not part of the CDR3 here.

v_gene	j_gene	CDR3aa
TRBV5-1	TRBJ2-2	ASSGEQGMNTGELF
TRBV6-6	TRBJ2-4	ASSYLLVSNPQY
TRBV2	TRBJ2-1	ASSGGQLNEQF
TRBV30	TRBJ2-7	AWRPTSGGNYEQY
TRBV2	TRBJ2-7	ASSTSYEQY
TRBV13	TRBJ2-3	ASSPGTSADTQY
TRBV20-1	TRBJ1-2	SARDDGYT
TRBV30	TRBJ2-4	ASALGLAGNIQY
TRBV28	TRBJ1-4	ASSLSGTNEKLF
TRBV7-9	TRBJ1-4	ASSLSSGQAAGGLF
TRBV19	TRBJ2-2	AVGPGFTNTGELF
TRBV6-6	TRBJ2-7	ASRLGTSGTYEQY
TRBV6-1	TRBJ2-1	ASSEPGTSGRIYNEQF
TRBV11-2	TRBJ2-2	ASSHLGRRISTGELF
TRBV13	TRBJ1-1	ASSSRRNTEAF
TRBV5-1	TRBJ2-3	ASSLDRAVRDTQY
TRBV14	TRBJ1-4	ASSQDLGVAGEKLF
TRBV5-1	TRBJ2-7	ASSVTGTAYEQY
TRBV6-6	TRBJ2-5	ASKRTRAETQY
TRBV30	TRBJ1-1	AWGREWDTEAF
TRBV6-5	TRBJ2-1	ASSYGGAQYNEQF
TRBV23-1	TRBJ1-1	ASSQFAVVRHTNTEAF
TRBV28	TRBJ2-7	ASRLAGGSYEQY
TRBV27	TRBJ1-1	ASKVRAYTEAF
TRBV5-1	TRBJ2-3	ASSRLAWDTQY
TRBV11-2	TRBJ2-7	ASRTNKGTYEQY
TRBV6-5	TRBJ2-3	ASSYSRGHGDTQY
TRBV18	TRBJ2-2	ASSPLSRDTGELF
TRBV5-1	TRBJ2-6	ASSLDFSGANVLT
TRBV5-8	TRBJ2-5	ASSLLRLAGDQETQY
TRBV5-1	TRBJ2-5	ASSLGGSETQY
TRBV5-1	TRBJ2-2	ASSFLAGSSTGELF
TRBV28	TRBJ1-2	ASSLSTKISGYT
TRBV19	TRBJ2-3	ASRNSGRVGDTQY
TRBV5-1	TRBJ2-1	ASSFDGSNEQF
TRBV2	TRBJ2-7	ASSEAYRVYEQY
TRBV5-1	TRBJ2-1	ASSSEAQDWNEQF
TRBV28	NA	ASSPVPNEQY
TRBV9	TRBJ1-6	ASSSLSGESPLH
TRBV28	TRBJ2-7	ASMGTSGSMYEQY
TRBV30	TRBJ2-3	AWSRTDPTDTQY
TRBV6-1	TRBJ1-2	ASEEGTAGEYGYT
TRBV19	TRBJ1-1	ASSIQGFRTEAF
TRBV7-3	TRBJ2-5	ASSLPGDQETQY
TRBV18	TRBJ1-3	ASSPWDGASGNTIY
TRBV6-5	TRBJ1-1	ASRPRGLRGTEAF
TRBV19	TRBJ2-5	ASGGETQY
TRBV27	TRBJ2-3	ASSRTGATDTQY
TRBV5-6	TRBJ2-1	ASSLLEGEQF
TRBV19	TRBJ2-5	ASSFTGVETQY
TRBV10-1	TRBJ2-6	ASSESTAGANVLT
TRBV19	TRBJ1-2	ASSSRTGGNGYT
TRBV5-1	TRBJ2-1	ASSAGVAEQF
TRBV11-2	TRBJ1-3	ASRPRWGPGNTIY